The 15 T cell receptor beta chains reported below all come from one sample, sequenced in a study of blood T cell repertoires in COVID-19. Assay: immunoSEQ multiplex PCR; the TCRdb copy retains only in-frame clones and omits some. This table has around 170,000 clones, more than 80% appearing once. Input material: PBMCs or T cells enriched from blood (not recorded which). The receptor set was obtained from a man aged 50-60 years who had recovered from COVID-19.

This chain uses TRBV5-1 with TRBJ2-7, with 8 bases aligning to TRBD2. With 2 bases clipped from V and 4 bases from J, the junction kept 5 bases outside the gene matches. CDR3 length equals 14 residues. CDR1 and CDR2 (germline): SGHRS, YFSETQ. This CDR3 is CASSLIAGTYEQYF. In DNA form, the CDR3 reads TGCGCCAGCAGCTTAATAGCGGGGACATACGAGCAGTACTTC.

CDR3 DNA: TGTGCCAGCAGTCGGCCGGGGGTAAACACCGGGGAGCTGTTTTTT. It yields the protein CASSRPGVNTGELFF. This chain links TRBV25-1 with TRBJ2-2; possibly TRBD2 for D (6 bases). The CDR3 totals 15 residues. V was pared by 5 bases and J by 2 bases, with 12 bases between. The V gene's germline CDR1 is MGHDK and CDR2 SYGVNS.

This clone was counted once. The CDR3 nucleotides read TGTGCCAGCAGTTTAAAGGGGGACTATGGCTACACCTTC. This gives the protein CASSLKGDYGYTF. The chain carries TRBV12-3 or TRBV12-4 and TRBJ1-2; tentatively, D is TRBD1 (6 bases). The CDR3 covers 13 residues. Trimming removed 2 bases at V and 3 bases at J, with 7 bases between.

The V gene is TRBV18, the J gene TRBJ1-3; 8 nucleotides match TRBD1. V shed 5 bases, J shed 2 bases, and the junction held 5 bases outside the gene matches. The CDR3 is 15 amino acids. Germline CDR1 is KGHSH and CDR2 is LQKENI. The chain's CDR3 is CASSAGQVTGNTIYF. The CDR3 nucleotides are TGTGCCAGCTCAGCGGGACAGGTCACTGGAAACACCATATATTTT. Full variable domain (rest looked up from reference TRBV18 and TRBJ1-3): NAGVMQNPRHLVRRRGQEARLRCSPMKGHSHVYWYRQLPEEGLKFMVYLQKENIIDESGMPKERFSAEFPKEGPSILRIQQVVRGDSAAYFCASSAGQVTGNTIYFGEGSWLTVV.

V usage is TRBV28 and J usage is TRBJ1-5; TRBD1 matches 10 bases. V lost 6 bases, J lost 3 bases, and 11 bases stayed unmatched. There are 17 residues in the CDR3. The germline V gene has CDR1 MDHEN and CDR2 SYDVKM. The CDR3 nucleotides are TGTGCCAGCAGCTACACCGGGACAGGGGTCATCAATCAGCCCCAGCATTTT. Its protein is CASSYTGTGVINQPQHF.

Comment on this clone: This CDR3 is also generated by other DNA sequences in the sample. This sequence joins TRBV15 and TRBJ1-2; tentative D call: TRBD1 (5 bases). The CDR3 is 14 amino acids. Germline V lookup: CDR1 LNHNV, CDR2 YYDKDF (reference sequence). V was trimmed by 0 bases and J by 2 bases, leaving 7 bases between them. The CDR3 reads CATSRDQGNYGYTF. CDR3 DNA sequence: TGTGCCACCAGCAGAGACCAGGGAAACTATGGCTACACCTTC. Based on the CDR3 plus reference TRBV15 and TRBJ1-2, the full variable domain is DAMVIQNPRYQVTQFGKPVTLSCSQTLNHNVMYWYQQKSSQAPKLLFHYYDKDFNNEADTPDNFQSRRPNTSFCFLDIRSPGLGDTAMYLCATSRDQGNYGYTFGSGTRLTVV.

The chain joins TRBV6-5 to TRBJ1-5; 8 bases are a match to TRBD1. This CDR3 comprises 16 residues. V lost 3 bases to trimming and J lost 3 bases; unmatched junction nucleotides: 7. Germline loops: CDR1 MNHEY, CDR2 SVGAGI. CDR3 loop: CASSYLQGASNQPQHF. CDR3 nucleotide sequence: TGTGCCAGCAGTTATTTGCAGGGGGCCTCCAATCAGCCCCAGCATTTT.

DNA of the CDR3: TGTGCCAGTAGTTCACAGGGGAGCACTGAAGCTTTCTTT. It translates to CASSSQGSTEAFF. The chain joins TRBV19 to TRBJ1-1; 7 bases map to TRBD1. This CDR3 has 13 residues. V was pared by 5 bases and J by 4 bases, with 4 bases of the junction left unmatched. Per the germline V gene, CDR1 is LNHDA and CDR2 is SQIVND (reference sequence).

This sequence joins TRBV3-1 (or the pseudogene TRBV3-2) and TRBJ2-3; D remains unclear. This CDR3 comprises 16 residues. Deletions cut 3 bases from V and 2 bases from J, with 15 bases between. Germline V gene lookup returns CDR1 LGHDT and CDR2 YNNKEL (reference sequence). The DNA for the CDR3 is TGTGCCAGCAGCCACCGCAGTACCGCCTTCACAGATACGCAGTATTTT. Residues: CASSHRSTAFTDTQYF.

This clone was seen a handful of times. The chain carries TRBV9 and TRBJ1-3; D unclear. The CDR3 is made up of 20 amino acids. V was shortened by 0 bases and J by 1 base, with 23 bases between the two germline ends. The V gene's germline CDR1 is SGDLS and CDR2 YYNGEE. CDR3: CASSVGIGETLSTSGNTIYF. The CDR3 region has the DNA TGTGCCAGCAGCGTAGGGATAGGCGAGACATTAAGCACTTCTGGAAACACCATATATTTT.

Details on this clone: Other DNA sequences in the sample encode the same CDR3. The chain recombines TRBV4-2 with TRBJ1-2, with D uncertain. Germline lookup yields CDR1 LGHNA and CDR2 YNFKEQ. V lost 0 bases to trimming and J lost 4 bases, with 6 bases between them. CDR3 size: 13 residues. The CDR3: CASSQESGYGYTF. The CDR3 DNA sequence: TGTGCCAGCAGCCAAGAATCCGGCTATGGCTACACCTTC.

This chain links TRBV5-1 with TRBJ1-1; the match to TRBD1 covers 8 bases. The CDR3 has 16 amino acids. J gave up 2 bases and V 2 bases, and 8 bases lay outside the gene matches. Germline values: CDR1 SGHRS, CDR2 YFSETQ. CDR3 protein: CASSFGQGGTNTEAFF. The DNA of the CDR3 is TGCGCCAGCAGCTTTGGACAGGGAGGAACCAACACTGAAGCTTTCTTT.

The chain links TRBV5-6 to TRBJ1-6; 8 bases agree with TRBD1. The V gene's germline CDR1 is SGHDT and CDR2 YYEEEE. The J segment lost 10 bases and the V segment lost 0 bases, leaving 12 bases of the junction unmatched. The length of the CDR3 is 17 residues. This CDR3 is CASSLDLGTGVGSPLHF. The CDR3 DNA follows: TGTGCCAGCAGCTTGGATCTTGGGACAGGCGTTGGGTCACCCCTCCACTTT.

The gene calls are TRBV2 and TRBJ2-5, with 9 bases that match TRBD1. CDR3 length equals 14 residues. Per the germline V gene, CDR1 is SNHLY and CDR2 is FYNNEI. After removal of 7 bases from V and 5 bases from J, the junction contained 8 bases not matched to a gene. CDR3 sequence (DNA): TGTGCCAGCAACGTACAGGGGGCGAGGGAGACCCAGTACTTC. It is translated as CASNVQGARETQYF.

The chain recombines TRBV27 with TRBJ2-2; TRBD2 matches at 8 bases. V gave up 2 bases and J gave up 4 bases; unmatched junction bases: 3. Germline-derived CDR1 and CDR2 are MNHEY and SMNVEV (reference sequence). This CDR3 contains 15 residues. In DNA, the CDR3 is TGTGCCAGCAGTTTAACGGGGGGGGTCACCGGGGAGCTGTTTTTT. It yields the protein CASSLTGGVTGELFF.